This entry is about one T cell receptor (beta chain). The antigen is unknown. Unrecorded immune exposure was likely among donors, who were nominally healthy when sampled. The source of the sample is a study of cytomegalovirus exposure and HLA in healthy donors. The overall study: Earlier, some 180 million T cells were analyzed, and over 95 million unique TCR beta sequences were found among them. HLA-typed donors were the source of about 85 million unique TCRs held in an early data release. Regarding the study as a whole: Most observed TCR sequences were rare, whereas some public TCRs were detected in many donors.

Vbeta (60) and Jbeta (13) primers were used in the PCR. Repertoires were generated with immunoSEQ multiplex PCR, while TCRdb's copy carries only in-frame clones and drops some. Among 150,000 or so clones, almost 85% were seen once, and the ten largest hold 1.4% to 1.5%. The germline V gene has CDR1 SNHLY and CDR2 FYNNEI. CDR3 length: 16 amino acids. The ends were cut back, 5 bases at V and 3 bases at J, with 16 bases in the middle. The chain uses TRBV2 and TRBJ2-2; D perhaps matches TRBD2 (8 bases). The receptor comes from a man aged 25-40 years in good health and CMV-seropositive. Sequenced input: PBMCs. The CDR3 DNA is TGTGCCAGCAGTCTTCGTAGCGGGACAGACACCGGGGAGCTGTTTTTT. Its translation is CASSLRSGTDTGELFF.